A single T cell receptor beta chain is shown here with its context. Its antigen is as yet unknown. V lost 5 bases to trimming and J lost 5 bases, with 16 bases between them. Per the germline V gene, CDR1 is SGHRS and CDR2 is YFSETQ. There are 14 residues in the CDR3. The entry originates in a study of cytomegalovirus exposure and HLA in healthy donors. Study-level background: Among the roughly 370 genotyped donors, 70% to 85% were placed in the Caucasian-associated ancestry cluster. General observations from the study: Later analysis associated a missense DCLRE1C variant with TCR beta V- and J-gene trimming. Researchers catalogued 164 TCR beta chains as cytomegalovirus-associated.

PCR was performed using 60 Vbeta and 13 Jbeta primers. Sequenced by immunoSEQ multiplex PCR; TCRdb stores in-frame clones only, minus some. The sample lists 95,000 to 150,000 clones; about two thirds were seen once. The specimen sequenced was PBMCs. This TCR was recovered from a man in his sixties in good health and CMV-seropositive. The chain joins TRBV5-1 to TRBJ1-1; the D gene is possibly TRBD1 (6 bases). The CDR3 DNA follows: TGCGCCAGCAGTCCCGGGGGGCGGAGGACTGAAGCTTTCTTT. This sequence encodes CASSPGGRRTEAFF.